This T cell receptor (beta chain) stems from a study of cytomegalovirus exposure and HLA in healthy donors. Study-wide results and limits: It was reportedly the case that the classifier diagnosed cytomegalovirus status with high specificity and sensitivity.

CDR3 length: 13 amino acids. Germline V gene sequence: CDR1 SGHNT, CDR2 YENEEA. With 8 bases clipped from V and 4 bases from J, the junction kept 5 bases outside the gene matches. Healthy bone marrow donors made up the cohort. For this clone: Its antigen remains unknown.

PCR employed 60 Vbeta and 13 Jbeta primers. Repertoires were generated with immunoSEQ multiplex PCR, while TCRdb's copy carries only in-frame clones and drops some. The sample consists of more than 95,000 clones, approximately 82% of them appearing once. Sequencing used PBMCs. This chain uses TRBV11-3 with TRBJ2-1, with TRBD2 matching over 7 bases. The receptor's source is a man aged 35-49 years in good health and CMV-seropositive. CDR3 sequence: CASEFSGYNEQFF. CDR3 DNA sequence: TGTGCCAGCGAGTTTAGCGGGTACAATGAGCAGTTCTTC.